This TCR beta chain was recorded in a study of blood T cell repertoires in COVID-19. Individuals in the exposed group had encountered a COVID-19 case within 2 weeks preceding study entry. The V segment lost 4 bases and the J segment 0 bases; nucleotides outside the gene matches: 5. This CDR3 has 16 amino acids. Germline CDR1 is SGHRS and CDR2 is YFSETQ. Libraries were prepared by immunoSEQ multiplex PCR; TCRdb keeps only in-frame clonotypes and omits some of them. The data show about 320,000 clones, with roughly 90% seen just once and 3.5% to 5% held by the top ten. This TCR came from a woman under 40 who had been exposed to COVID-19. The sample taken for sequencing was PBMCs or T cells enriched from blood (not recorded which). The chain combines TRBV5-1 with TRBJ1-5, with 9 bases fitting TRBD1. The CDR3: CASSAGTGSSNQPQHF. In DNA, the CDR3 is TGCGCCAGCAGCGCCGGGACAGGGAGTAGCAATCAGCCCCAGCATTTT.